This TCR beta chain was identified in a study of glioma-infiltrating T cells after dendritic cell vaccination. Turning to the study itself: Patients had newly diagnosed or recurrent glioblastoma and received dendritic cell vaccines.

The CDR3 sequence is 14 residues long. The V end lost 6 bases, the J end lost 0 bases, and 8 bases lay between the germline ends. Germline-derived CDR1 and CDR2 are MNHEY and SVGAGI. Patients had residual fresh-frozen tumor tissue and more than two years of survival data. Profiled with immunoSEQ multiplex PCR; TCRdb holds only in-frame clones, not every one. Counted here are around 32,000 clones, roughly 90% occurring once; the ten biggest clones make up around 2.1%. The gene calls are TRBV6-5 and TRBJ1-4; D is ambiguous. The sample was blood, taken before dendritic cell vaccination. The TCR comes from a human donor with glioblastoma. CDR3 sequence: CASRDLATNEKLFF. The CDR3 bases are TGTGCCAGCAGGGATCTAGCAACTAATGAAAAACTGTTTTTT.